These 14 T cell receptor beta chains were all obtained from the same sample, sequenced in a study of cytomegalovirus exposure and HLA in healthy donors. The PCR used 60 Vbeta and 13 Jbeta primers. Profiling relied on immunoSEQ multiplex PCR, and the TCRdb table lists in-frame clones only, not all of them. Among 100,000 to 150,000 clones listed, approximately 80% were seen once. Sample: PBMCs. The receptor set was obtained from a female donor in good health and CMV-seronegative.

V gene TRBV9 combines with J gene TRBJ1-3, with a possible D match to TRBD1 (5 bases). The CDR3 runs 15 residues. V shed 4 bases and J shed 0 bases, with 11 bases lying between them. From germline, CDR1 is SGDLS and CDR2 YYNGEE. CDR3 nucleotide sequence: TGTGCCAGCAGCCCGCCCCAGGGCTCTGGAAACACCATATATTTT. The encoded protein is CASSPPQGSGNTIYF.

V gene TRBV11-1 combines with J gene TRBJ1-1, with a weak D call TRBD1 (6 bases). CDR3 length: 15 amino acids. Germline CDR1 SGHAT, CDR2 FQDESV (reference sequence). V was clipped by 5 bases and J by 2 bases, with 15 bases between them. CDR3 DNA sequence: TGTGCCAGCAGCACCGGTGAGGGGGTTAACACTGAAGCTTTCTTT. This gives the protein CASSTGEGVNTEAFF. Variable domain in full (rest from reference TRBV11-1 and TRBJ1-1): EAEVAQSPRYKITEKSQAVAFWCDPISGHATLYWYRQILGQGPELLVQFQDESVVDDSQLPKDRFSAERLKGVDSTLKIQPAELGDSAMYLCASSTGEGVNTEAFFGQGTRLTVV.

Concerning this clone: Other DNA sequences in the same sample also yield this CDR3. V is TRBV2 and J is TRBJ2-7; TRBD1 matches 8 bases. The CDR3 is made up of 12 amino acids. The J segment lost 2 bases and the V segment lost 10 bases, leaving 4 bases of the junction unmatched. CDR1 is SNHLY, CDR2 FYNNEI, per germline. CDR3 in amino acids: CATSGQAYEQYF. In DNA form, the CDR3 reads TGTGCCACCTCGGGACAGGCCTACGAGCAGTACTTC. The variable domain in full, completed from reference TRBV2 and TRBJ2-7, reads EPEVTQTPSHQVTQMGQEVILRCVPISNHLYFYWYRQILGQKVEFLVSFYNNEISEKSEIFDDQFSVERPDGSNFTLKIRSTKLEDSAMYFCATSGQAYEQYFGPGTRLTVT.

The genes are TRBV5-1 and TRBJ2-7; 9 nucleotides match TRBD1. Germline-derived CDR1 and CDR2 are SGHRS and YFSETQ. V dropped 3 bases and J dropped 3; count of bases not matched to a gene: 7. The CDR3 has 15 residues. The CDR3 bases are TGCGCCAGCAGCTGGGACAGGGAGGTGGACTACGAGCAGTACTTC. This encodes CASSWDREVDYEQYF.

The table lists this clone with a count of one. This rearrangement joins TRBV5-6 to TRBJ2-7; 8 bases map to TRBD1. Looked up from germline, CDR1 is SGHDT and CDR2 is YYEEEE. The CDR3 sequence is 15 residues long. V lost 2 bases and J lost 6; bases outside the gene matches: 10. In nucleotides, the CDR3 is TGTGCCAGCAGCTTTATCTCAGGGGGCTTCGCCGAGCAGTACTTC. This translates into CASSFISGGFAEQYF. The variable domain in full, completed from reference TRBV5-6 and TRBJ2-7, reads DAGVTQSPTHLIKTRGQQVTLRCSPKSGHDTVSWYQQALGQGPQFIFQYYEEEERQRGNFPDRFSGHQFPNYSSELNVNALLLGDSALYLCASSFISGGFAEQYFGPGTRLTVT.

In DNA form, the CDR3 reads TGTGCCAGCAGTTACTCGAGGGAACAGCCCCAGCATTTT. Protein: CASSYSREQPQHF. This chain connects TRBV6-5 to TRBJ1-5; D unclear. CDR1 is MNHEY, CDR2 SVGAGI, per germline. This CDR3 region has 13 residues. Trimming stripped 0 bases from V and 7 bases from J, with 7 bases between.

The J gene is TRBJ2-1, the V gene TRBV4-3; 7 bases agree with TRBD2. This CDR3 region has 15 residues. The J segment lost 6 bases and the V segment lost 2 bases, leaving 7 bases of the junction unmatched. CDR1 and CDR2 (germline): LGHNA, YSLEER. The CDR3 reads CASSQLLRLANEQFF. The CDR3 coding sequence is TGCGCCAGCAGCCAACTCCTAAGACTAGCCAATGAGCAGTTCTTC.

Worth noting for this clone: In the same sample, other DNA sequences code for this CDR3. J is TRBJ1-1 and V is TRBV2; 9 bases match TRBD1. The CDR3 is 13 amino acids. The V gene end was trimmed by 5 bases and the J gene end by 4 bases; junction bases not matched to a gene: 2. Germline V lookup: CDR1 SNHLY, CDR2 FYNNEI. The chain's CDR3 is CASSPDRGTEAFF. The DNA for the CDR3 is TGTGCCAGCAGTCCGGACAGGGGCACTGAAGCTTTCTTT.

V usage is TRBV7-2 and J usage is TRBJ2-7; 9 positions agree with TRBD1. The V segment lost 5 bases and the J segment 1 base; nucleotides outside the gene matches: 9. The V gene's germline CDR1 is SGHTA and CDR2 FQGNSA. The CDR3 has 16 amino acids. CDR3 sequence reads: CASSPAGTGKSYEQYF. DNA of the CDR3: TGTGCCAGCAGCCCAGCCGGGACAGGGAAATCCTACGAGCAGTACTTC.

On this clone: Other DNA sequences in this sample translate to the same CDR3. The rearrangement uses TRBV6-5 and TRBJ1-2; 11 bases line up with TRBD1. The CDR3 totals 13 residues. Germline CDR1 is MNHEY and CDR2 is SVGAGI. The junction had 0 bases not matched to a gene; V was cut back by 6 bases and J by 3 bases. CDR3 in DNA: TGTGCCAGCAGGGGACAGGGGGACTATGGCTACACCTTC. Translating it yields CASRGQGDYGYTF.

The chain joins TRBV7-6 to TRBJ2-3, with D perhaps matching TRBD2 (5 bases). The V end was cut by 2 bases, the J end by 0 bases, with 12 bases between. The CDR3 contains 16 residues. CDR1 is SGHVS, CDR2 FNYEAQ, per germline. The CDR3 sequence is CASSLSETTSTDTQYF. For the CDR3, the DNA is TGTGCCAGCAGCTTAAGCGAGACTACTAGCACAGATACGCAGTATTTT.

The rearrangement links TRBV7-8 to TRBJ2-7; 15 nucleotides match TRBD2. The CDR3 is 16 residues long. The germline CDR1 and CDR2 sequences are SGHVS and FQNEAQ. V gave up 6 bases and J gave up 6 bases; unmatched junction bases: 9. CDR3 amino acids: CASSYTPGLAGGEQYF. CDR3 sequence (DNA): TGTGCCAGCAGTTACACCCCGGGACTAGCGGGAGGCGAGCAGTACTTC.

The V call is TRBV19, the J call TRBJ2-7; TRBD1 matches at 7 bases. V shed 9 bases, J shed 0 bases, and the junction held 8 bases outside the gene matches. The V gene's germline CDR1 is LNHDA and CDR2 SQIVND (reference sequence). This CDR3 is 14 amino acids long. CDR3 protein: CASRDSLSSYEQYF. CDR3 bases: TGTGCCAGCAGGGACAGCCTGAGCTCCTACGAGCAGTACTTC.

The V and J genes are TRBV13 and TRBJ1-1; TRBD1 matches 8 bases. The CDR3 sequence is 14 residues long. Germline loops: CDR1 PRHDT, CDR2 FYEKMQ (reference sequence). V lost 7 bases and J lost 5; bases outside the gene matches: 9. The CDR3 here is CASMYSRGHTEAFF. CDR3 DNA sequence: TGTGCCAGCATGTATAGCAGGGGGCATACTGAAGCTTTCTTT.